These T cell receptor beta chains were read from a single sample in a study of identifying expanded T cells in peripheral blood. Clones were sequenced by immunoSEQ multiplex PCR, and TCRdb holds only the in-frame ones, with some missing. Altogether roughly 84,000 clones are present, about 90% being singletons, with the ten largest covering roughly 7%. Sequencing was done on a sample of blood. The receptors come from a person aged 18 to 69 in good health. The CDR3 runs from the conserved cysteine through the conserved F or W. Fields, in order: V gene, D gene, J gene, clone size, CDR3 DNA, CDR3 protein. The D gene is left open where the match is weak. Size tells how often a clone was seen (once, few, many) or the class of an expanded clone, and some rows leave it out.

V gene: TRBV7-2; D gene: .; J gene: TRBJ1-2; clone size: .; CDR3 DNA: TGTGCCAGCAGCGTAGGACAGAGATCCTATGGCTACACCTTC; CDR3 protein: CASSVGQRSYGYTF
V gene: TRBV23-1; D gene: .; J gene: TRBJ2-7; clone size: .; CDR3 DNA: TGCGCCAGCAGTCAATCGCCCCGGCCGTGGAGCTCCTACGAGCAGTACTTC; CDR3 protein: CASSQSPRPWSSYEQYF
V gene: TRBV7-2; D gene: .; J gene: TRBJ2-7; clone size: .; CDR3 DNA: TGTGCCAGCAGCTTAGCGACCGAGCAGTACTTC; CDR3 protein: CASSLATEQYF
V gene: TRBV19; D gene: TRBD2; J gene: TRBJ2-7; clone size: .; CDR3 DNA: TGTGCCAGTAGTAATAGCGGGGGGGCCAGCGAGCAGTACTTC; CDR3 protein: CASSNSGGASEQYF
V gene: TRBV19; D gene: .; J gene: TRBJ1-2; clone size: .; CDR3 DNA: TGTGCCAGTACCACACCCCCCAGCTTTGGCTACACCTTC; CDR3 protein: CASTTPPSFGYTF
V gene: TRBV11-3; D gene: .; J gene: TRBJ2-7; clone size: .; CDR3 DNA: TGTGCCAGCAGCTTAGCTGGGATCTACGAGCAGTACTTC; CDR3 protein: CASSLAGIYEQYF
V gene: TRBV7-2; D gene: .; J gene: TRBJ2-1; clone size: once; CDR3 DNA: TGTGCCAGCAGCTTAGAGGCAAACAATGAGCAGTTCTTC; CDR3 protein: CASSLEANNEQFF
V gene: TRBV7-6; D gene: .; J gene: TRBJ2-1; clone size: .; CDR3 DNA: TGTGCCAGCAGCTTAGAAGCGCGCGACAATGAGCAGTTCTTC; CDR3 protein: CASSLEARDNEQFF
V gene: TRBV11-3; D gene: .; J gene: TRBJ2-7; clone size: .; CDR3 DNA: TGTGCCAGCAGCCATGAAAACTACGAGCAGTACTTC; CDR3 protein: CASSHENYEQYF
V gene: TRBV10-3; D gene: .; J gene: TRBJ2-6; clone size: .; CDR3 DNA: TGTGCCATCGGGACGGGTTCCTCTGGGGCCAACGTCCTGACTTTC; CDR3 protein: CAIGTGSSGANVLTF
V gene: TRBV11-3; D gene: .; J gene: TRBJ2-7; clone size: .; CDR3 DNA: TGTGCCAGCAGCTTGCGGCAGCATTACGAGCAGTACTTC; CDR3 protein: CASSLRQHYEQYF
V gene: TRBV5-1; D gene: .; J gene: TRBJ2-3; clone size: .; CDR3 DNA: TGCGCCAGCAGCTTGGATTCGAGCAGGGGAGATACGCAGTATTTT; CDR3 protein: CASSLDSSRGDTQYF
V gene: TRBV9; D gene: .; J gene: TRBJ1-4; clone size: .; CDR3 DNA: TGTGCCAGCAGCGTGAACTCGGCAACTAATGAAAAACTGTTTTTT; CDR3 protein: CASSVNSATNEKLFF
V gene: TRBV29-1; D gene: .; J gene: TRBJ2-1; clone size: .; CDR3 DNA: TGCAGCGTTGTGTTTTCTGCCAGCTCCTACAATGAGCAGTTCTTC; CDR3 protein: CSVVFSASSYNEQFF
V gene: TRBV4-1; D gene: .; J gene: TRBJ1-1; clone size: .; CDR3 DNA: TGCGCCAGCAGCCAAGCTACCCCAGGACTACATGAAGCTTTCTTT; CDR3 protein: CASSQATPGLHEAFF
V gene: TRBV7-3; D gene: TRBD1; J gene: TRBJ2-6; clone size: .; CDR3 DNA: TGTGCCAGCAGATACTGGGACAGCCGCTCTGGGGCCAACGTCCTGACTTTC; CDR3 protein: CASRYWDSRSGANVLTF
V gene: TRBV30; D gene: TRBD2; J gene: TRBJ2-1; clone size: once; CDR3 DNA: TGTGCCTGGAGTGGCTGGACTAGCGGAGAGCAGTTCTTC; CDR3 protein: CAWSGWTSGEQFF
V gene: TRBV19; D gene: TRBD1; J gene: TRBJ1-2; clone size: .; CDR3 DNA: TGTGCCAGTACTCTCCTTGGGGGGGGACAGCTCCGCTATGGCTACACCTTC; CDR3 protein: CASTLLGGGQLRYGYTF
V gene: TRBV10-2; D gene: .; J gene: TRBJ1-5; clone size: once; CDR3 DNA: TGCGCCAGCAGAACGGATAGCAATCAGCCCCAGCATTTT; CDR3 protein: CASRTDSNQPQHF
V gene: TRBV2; D gene: TRBD1; J gene: TRBJ1-2; clone size: .; CDR3 DNA: TGTGCCAGCAGTACGGGACAGATATCAAATGGCTACACCTTC; CDR3 protein: CASSTGQISNGYTF
V gene: TRBV20-1; D gene: .; J gene: TRBJ1-1; clone size: .; CDR3 DNA: TGCAGTGCTAGGGGGGGTGGAATAGCTTTCTTT; CDR3 protein: CSARGGGIAFF
V gene: TRBV11-2; D gene: .; J gene: TRBJ2-1; clone size: .; CDR3 DNA: TGTGCCAGCAGCTCCGGGATAGCGGCCTACAATGAGCAGTTCTTC; CDR3 protein: CASSSGIAAYNEQFF
V gene: TRBV4-3; D gene: .; J gene: TRBJ2-1; clone size: .; CDR3 DNA: TGCGCCAGCAGCCAAGAAGGCCAGAGCTCCTACAATGAGCAGTTCTTC; CDR3 protein: CASSQEGQSSYNEQFF
V gene: TRBV28; D gene: TRBD1; J gene: TRBJ1-2; clone size: .; CDR3 DNA: TGTGCCAGCAGTTTTGGGTCAGGGGGCGCGGTTTCCGGCTACACCTTC; CDR3 protein: CASSFGSGGAVSGYTF
V gene: TRBV10-2; D gene: .; J gene: TRBJ1-5; clone size: .; CDR3 DNA: TGCGCCAGCAGTGACGGGAATAGCAATCAGCCCCAGCATTTT; CDR3 protein: CASSDGNSNQPQHF
V gene: TRBV19; D gene: .; J gene: TRBJ2-2; clone size: .; CDR3 DNA: TGTGCCAGTAGTATAGTTCCGAACACCGGGGAGCTGTTTTTT; CDR3 protein: CASSIVPNTGELFF
V gene: TRBV6-5; D gene: .; J gene: TRBJ1-2; clone size: once; CDR3 DNA: TGTGCCAGCAGTTACCGGATTCAACCAGGAAGGGATGGCTACACCTTC; CDR3 protein: CASSYRIQPGRDGYTF
V gene: TRBV6-6; D gene: TRBD1; J gene: TRBJ1-4; clone size: .; CDR3 DNA: TGTGCCAGCAGTTACTTCGCAGGGGGCGTTAATGAAAAACTGTTTTTT; CDR3 protein: CASSYFAGGVNEKLFF
V gene: TRBV7-9; D gene: TRBD2; J gene: TRBJ2-7; clone size: .; CDR3 DNA: TGTGCCAGCAGCCTCAGCGGGAGAACCTACGAGCAGTACTTC; CDR3 protein: CASSLSGRTYEQYF
V gene: TRBV7-3; D gene: TRBD1; J gene: TRBJ1-1; clone size: .; CDR3 DNA: TGTGCCAGCAGCCTTACCTATGGGACAGACACTGAAGCTTTCTTT; CDR3 protein: CASSLTYGTDTEAFF
V gene: TRBV11-2; D gene: .; J gene: TRBJ1-2; clone size: .; CDR3 DNA: TGTGCCAGCAGCTTAGTTCTTCCAGGGATTGGCTACACCTTC; CDR3 protein: CASSLVLPGIGYTF
V gene: TRBV27; D gene: .; J gene: TRBJ2-1; clone size: .; CDR3 DNA: TGTGCCAGCGGAAGTCCGGGAGTACGCTACAATGAGCAGTTCTTC; CDR3 protein: CASGSPGVRYNEQFF
V gene: TRBV9; D gene: .; J gene: TRBJ1-3; clone size: .; CDR3 DNA: TGTGCCAGCAGCGTAGCCGGTGCCTCTGGAAACACCATATATTTT; CDR3 protein: CASSVAGASGNTIYF
V gene: TRBV30; D gene: TRBD2; J gene: TRBJ2-1; clone size: .; CDR3 DNA: TGTGCCTGCTCTCTAGCGGGAGGTTCGTTGCAGTTCTTC; CDR3 protein: CACSLAGGSLQFF
V gene: TRBV6-1; D gene: .; J gene: TRBJ2-2; clone size: few; CDR3 DNA: TGTGCCAGCAGTGAAGGATTAGGGAACCGGGAGCTGTTTTTT; CDR3 protein: CASSEGLGNRELFF
V gene: TRBV4-2; D gene: .; J gene: TRBJ2-7; clone size: .; CDR3 DNA: TGTGCCAGCAGCCAAGATGGTTTGGGGGACGAGCAGTACTTC; CDR3 protein: CASSQDGLGDEQYF
V gene: TRBV10-2; D gene: .; J gene: TRBJ1-5; clone size: .; CDR3 DNA: TGCGCCAGCAGTGGGGGGGGCCTTAATCAGCCCCAGCATTTT; CDR3 protein: CASSGGGLNQPQHF
V gene: TRBV10-3; D gene: TRBD2; J gene: TRBJ2-2; clone size: .; CDR3 DNA: TGTGCCATCAAGGAGGGCGGGAGGGCCAGCACCGGGGAGCTGTTTTTT; CDR3 protein: CAIKEGGRASTGELFF
V gene: TRBV19; D gene: .; J gene: TRBJ1-1; clone size: .; CDR3 DNA: TGTGCCAGTAACCGACAGGTAGGTGGGACTGAAGCTTTCTTT; CDR3 protein: CASNRQVGGTEAFF
V gene: TRBV9; D gene: TRBD2; J gene: TRBJ2-1; clone size: .; CDR3 DNA: TGTGCCAGCAGCGTAGCGGGAGGGACTAGCGGGATAATCTACAATGAGCAGTTCTTC; CDR3 protein: CASSVAGGTSGIIYNEQFF
V gene: TRBV15; D gene: .; J gene: TRBJ1-4; clone size: .; CDR3 DNA: TGTGCCACCAGCAGAGACCTCTATAATGAAAAACTGTTTTTT; CDR3 protein: CATSRDLYNEKLFF
V gene: TRBV15; D gene: .; J gene: TRBJ2-1; clone size: .; CDR3 DNA: TGTGCCACCAGCAGAGAGGGGGTTAGGGTCAATGAGCAGTTCTTC; CDR3 protein: CATSREGVRVNEQFF
V gene: TRBV10-1; D gene: TRBD2; J gene: TRBJ2-7; clone size: .; CDR3 DNA: TGCGCCAGAAAACGGACTAGCGGGAGTCTGCAGTACTTC; CDR3 protein: CARKRTSGSLQYF
V gene: TRBV7-3; D gene: .; J gene: TRBJ2-1; clone size: .; CDR3 DNA: TGTGCCAGCAGCCCCGGGGCGAGGGGTAAGCTCCAAAAATACAATGAGCAGTTCTTC; CDR3 protein: CASSPGARGKLQKYNEQFF
V gene: TRBV6-1; D gene: TRBD1; J gene: TRBJ1-1; clone size: .; CDR3 DNA: TGTGCCAGCAGTGACCGACAGGGGGCAATCACTGAAGCTTTCTTT; CDR3 protein: CASSDRQGAITEAFF
V gene: TRBV7-9; D gene: .; J gene: TRBJ1-2; clone size: .; CDR3 DNA: TGTGCCAGCAGCTTCCAGGCGACCGGCTACACCTTC; CDR3 protein: CASSFQATGYTF